What follows are 14 T cell receptor beta chains derived from one specimen sequenced in a study of regulatory T cells in long-lasting Graves disease. The sample's time point: newly diagnosed GD, antithyroid drugs for less than 3 months. PBMCs provided the RNA from which the TCR library was made. CDR3-region Arm-PCR and iRepertoire HTBI primers produced the TCR beta libraries. TCRdb recomputed calls from the multiplex PCR reads with MiXCR, one row per CDR3 protein. The sample lists 350,000 to 550,000 distinct CDR3 sequences; about 16% were seen once. The same data also went into a second study, on T cells in Graves' hyperthyroidism and ophthalmopathy.

Sequencing was performed on peripheral blood mononuclear cells (PBMCs), taken at new diagnosis, from a patient treated with antithyroid drugs. Receptors were obtained from a young woman with Graves disease.

This clonotype was detected a few times. This chain joins TRBV4-1 and TRBJ2-5, with a possible D match to TRBD1 (5 bases). CDR1 is MGHRA, CDR2 YSYEKL, per germline. V lost 8 bases and J 1 base, leaving 14 bases between the germline ends. The CDR3 has 14 residues. DNA of the CDR3: TGCGCCAGCGCACAGGAGAAACCCCAAGAGACCCAGTACTTC. The encoded protein is CASAQEKPQETQYF.

This clonotype was counted at least ten times. The chain has TRBV10-3 and TRBJ2-7; D is possibly TRBD1 or TRBD2 (5 bases each). Germline V gene data show CDR1 as ENHRY and CDR2 as SYGVKD. V was trimmed by 5 bases and J by 2 bases, leaving 10 bases between them. There are 13 residues in the CDR3. The chain's CDR3 is CAISQGDPYEQYF. Here the CDR3 DNA reads TGTGCCATCAGTCAAGGGGACCCCTACGAGCAGTACTTC.

The sample holds one count of this clonotype. With a far larger clone one base away, a read error is the likely cause. The chain couples TRBV5-5 to TRBJ2-3, with D possibly matching TRBD2 (5 bases). Germline V gene sequence: CDR1 SGHKS, CDR2 YYEKEE (reference sequence). This CDR3 has 16 residues. V was trimmed by 4 bases and J by 5 bases, leaving 20 bases between them. The CDR3 sequence is CASSTQKLPGRDTQYF. The CDR3 DNA reads TGTGCCAGCAGCACTCAAAAACTACCGGGAAGAGATACGCAGTATTTT.

The gene calls are TRBV12-3 or TRBV12-4 and TRBJ1-5; 7 bases fit TRBD1. The CDR3 runs to 17 residues. Trimming took 6 bases from V and 1 from J; bases not matched to a gene: 12. The chain's CDR3 is CASSIRQGWGSNQPQHF. As DNA, the CDR3 is TGTGCCAGCAGCATTAGACAGGGATGGGGGAGCAATCAGCCCCAGCATTTT.

The table lists this clonotype with many counts. The rearrangement links TRBV11-2 to TRBJ2-7; TRBD1 or TRBD2 may be the D gene (6 bases each). The V and J ends lost 7 bases and 4 bases respectively, with 20 bases between them. The CDR3 contains 15 residues. Germline CDR1 and CDR2: SGHAT and FQNNGV. As DNA, the CDR3 is TGTGCCAGCACCCTAGATGGGGGGCGCTGGTACGAGCAGTACTTC. Its protein product is CASTLDGGRWYEQYF.

This clonotype came up many times. V and J are TRBV5-5 and TRBJ1-5; 7 bases fit TRBD1. The junction had 5 bases not matched to a gene; V was cut back by 4 bases and J by 7 bases. Germline V gene lookup returns CDR1 SGHKS and CDR2 YYEKEE (reference sequence). The CDR3 is made up of 13 amino acids. CDR3 protein: CASSLTGDQPQHF. The CDR3 bases are TGTGCCAGCAGCCTCACAGGGGACCAGCCCCAGCATTTT.

This clonotype appeared many times. The chain is built from TRBV9 and TRBJ2-5; 9 bases line up with TRBD2. Germline V lookup: CDR1 SGDLS, CDR2 YYNGEE. CDR3 size: 14 residues. Trimming at V came to 0 bases and at J to 3 bases, leaving 0 bases not matched to a gene. The CDR3 coding sequence is TGTGCCAGCAGCGTAGGACTAGCGGAAGAGACCCAGTACTTC. As protein: CASSVGLAEETQYF.

The chain uses TRBV5-1 and TRBJ2-4, with TRBD2 matching over 11 bases. Looked up from germline, CDR1 is SGHRS and CDR2 is YFSETQ. V lost 4 bases and J lost 3; bases outside the gene matches: 6. The CDR3 consists of 16 residues. CDR3 bases: TGCGCCAGCAGCGGTGTAACTAGCGGGAGCAAAAACATTCAGTACTTC. This sequence encodes CASSGVTSGSKNIQYF.

This clonotype was counted at least ten times. This chain connects TRBV18 to TRBJ1-2; 8 positions agree with TRBD1. The CDR3 has 15 residues. Germline CDR1 is KGHSH and CDR2 is LQKENI. The J segment lost 0 bases and the V segment lost 2 bases, leaving 2 bases of the junction unmatched. The CDR3 DNA reads TGTGCCAGCTCACCAGACAGGGGAACTAACTATGGCTACACCTTC. It is translated as CASSPDRGTNYGYTF.

This clonotype came up many times. The gene calls are TRBV5-5 and TRBJ2-7, with TRBD2 identical over 15 bases. J gave up 0 bases and V 3 bases, and 10 bases lay outside the gene matches. Germline CDR1 reads SGHKS; CDR2 reads YYEKEE (reference sequence). The CDR3 contains 19 residues. DNA for the CDR3: TGTGCCAGCAGCTGGACGGCCGGGACTAGCGGGAGGAACTCCTACGAGCAGTACTTC. This encodes CASSWTAGTSGRNSYEQYF.

The chain employs TRBV7-9 and TRBJ2-5; 8 bases are shared with TRBD2. This CDR3 has 14 residues. The V segment lost 6 bases and the J segment 4 bases; nucleotides outside the gene matches: 7. Germline CDR1 is SEHNR and CDR2 is FQNEAQ (reference sequence). The CDR3 loop reads CASRRSGIGETQYF. The CDR3 region has the DNA TGTGCCAGCAGACGTAGCGGGATAGGAGAGACCCAGTACTTC.

This clonotype was seen many times. The chain couples TRBV15 to TRBJ1-6; D is perhaps TRBD1 (6 bases). The germline gives CDR1 LNHNV, CDR2 YYDKDF (reference sequence). The ends were cut back, 3 bases at V and 7 bases at J, with 10 bases in the middle. The CDR3 contains 14 residues. For the CDR3, the DNA is TGTGCCACCAGCAGGGGACAACCAAATTCACCCCTCCACTTT. It specifies CATSRGQPNSPLHF.

The rearrangement links TRBV11-2 to TRBJ2-5; 8 nucleotides align to TRBD2. J lost 4 bases, V lost 5 bases, and 9 bases had no gene match. CDR3 length equals 15 residues. Germline assignment: CDR1 SGHAT and CDR2 FQNNGV. CDR3: CASSLTGTSLETQYF. The CDR3 DNA sequence: TGTGCCAGCAGCCTAACCGGGACTAGTTTAGAGACCCAGTACTTC.

The CDR3 reads CASSTPTVVETQYF. The CDR3 nucleotides are TGTGCCAGCAGTACACCGACAGTCGTAGAGACCCAGTACTTC. The genes are TRBV28 and TRBJ2-5; TRBD1 might be the D (5 bases). The germline V gene encodes CDR1 MDHEN and CDR2 SYDVKM. With 5 bases removed from V and 4 bases from J, the gap between germline ends came to 14 bases. The CDR3 covers 14 residues.